These 7 T cell receptor beta chains were all obtained from the same sample, sequenced in a study of T-cell reconstitution after alpha-beta-depleted transplantation in children. The authors prepared the TCRbeta library with unique molecular identifiers. MiXCR, applied by TCRdb to the PCR reads, yields one record per CDR3 protein. Of 700,000 to 950,000 distinct CDR3 sequences listed, 15% to 20% are singletons. The sequences come from PBMCs, mostly from graft donor cells, collected 360 days after TCRalphabeta/CD19-depleted stem cell transplant. Every receptor here comes from a male patient aged 10-17 years who had a stem cell transplant for acute lymphoblastic leukemia, so the T cells may come from the graft donor.

There are many counts of this clonotype. The chain employs TRBV5-1 and TRBJ2-1; TRBD2 agrees at 12 bases. This CDR3 contains 14 residues. CDR1 and CDR2 from the germline V gene are SGHRS and YFSETQ. The V segment lost 7 bases and the J segment 6 bases; nucleotides outside the gene matches: 5. CDR3 amino acids: CASRRLAGANEQFF. The CDR3 region has the DNA TGCGCCAGCCGCAGACTAGCGGGAGCCAATGAGCAGTTCTTC. The variable domain in full, with the rest retrieved from reference TRBV5-1 and TRBJ2-1, is KAGVTQTPRYLIKTRGQQVTLSCSPISGHRSVSWYQQTPGQGLQFLFEYFSETQRNKGNFPGRFSGRQFSNSRSEMNVSTLELGDSALYLCASRRLAGANEQFFGPGTRLTVL.

The chain joins TRBV19 to TRBJ2-7; weak D call: TRBD1 (6 bases). The CDR3 extends over 16 amino acids. The ends were cut back, 3 bases at V and 2 bases at J, with 17 bases in the middle. Germline loops: CDR1 LNHDA, CDR2 SQIVND (reference sequence). The CDR3 loop reads CASSMGGQPSTYEQYF. As DNA, the CDR3 is TGTGCCAGTAGTATGGGCGGACAGCCGTCTACCTACGAGCAGTACTTC.

This clonotype occurred a few times. The rearrangement joins TRBV4-1 to TRBJ2-7, with D unresolved. CDR3 length equals 11 residues. With 2 bases removed from V and 6 bases from J, the gap between germline ends came to 5 bases. Germline CDR1 MGHRA, CDR2 YSYEKL. CDR3 sequence: CASSQYGEQYF. In DNA form, the CDR3 reads TGCGCCAGCAGCCAATACGGCGAGCAGTACTTC.

This clonotype was detected many times. The chain couples TRBV3-1 to TRBJ2-7, with D maybe TRBD2 (6 bases). CDR1 is LGHDT, CDR2 YNNKEL, per germline (reference sequence). V was shortened by 5 bases and J by 3 bases, with 11 bases between the two germline ends. This CDR3 has 13 residues. The CDR3 sequence: CASSTLGSYEQYF. The DNA of the CDR3 is TGTGCCAGCAGCACGCTCGGGAGCTACGAGCAGTACTTC.

This clonotype showed up just a few times. The rearrangement links TRBV15 to TRBJ2-3; a possible D gene is TRBD1 (6 bases). V gave up 0 bases and J gave up 1 base, with 11 bases separating them. CDR3 length: 16 amino acids. Germline assignment: CDR1 LNHNV and CDR2 YYDKDF (reference sequence). The CDR3 is CATSRDLGAGTDTQYF. CDR3 bases: TGTGCCACCAGCAGAGATTTGGGGGCCGGCACAGATACGCAGTATTTT.

This clonotype occurred many times. The CDR3, as DNA: TGCGCCAGCAGCCAAGATCCCGACAGGGATGGGATCATTCAGTACTTC. Amino acid sequence: CASSQDPDRDGIIQYF. The chain joins TRBV4-1 to TRBJ2-4; TRBD1 matches at 7 bases. V dropped 0 bases and J dropped 9; count of bases not matched to a gene: 11. Looked up from germline, CDR1 is MGHRA and CDR2 is YSYEKL. This CDR3 contains 16 residues.

This clonotype was counted between two and nine times. V usage is TRBV2 and J usage is TRBJ1-1, with 9 bases matching TRBD1. After removal of 4 bases from V and 11 bases from J, the junction contained 14 bases not matched to a gene. The V gene's germline CDR1 is SNHLY and CDR2 FYNNEI. The length of the CDR3 is 15 residues. CDR3 sequence (DNA): TGTGCCAGCAGTGGGGAGACAGGGGGAAGAGTGGATGCTTTCTTT. Its translation: CASSGETGGRVDAFF.